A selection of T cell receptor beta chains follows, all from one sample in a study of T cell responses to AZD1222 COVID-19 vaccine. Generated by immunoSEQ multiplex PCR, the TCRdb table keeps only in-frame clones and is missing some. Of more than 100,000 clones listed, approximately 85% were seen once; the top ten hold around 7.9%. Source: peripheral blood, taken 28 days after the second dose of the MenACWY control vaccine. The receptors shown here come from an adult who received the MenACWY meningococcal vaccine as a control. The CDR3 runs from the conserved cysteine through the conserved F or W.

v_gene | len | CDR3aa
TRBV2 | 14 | CASHLGTGGYGYTF
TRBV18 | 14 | CASSPTGPGETQYF
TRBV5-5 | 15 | CASSFGTGNTGELFF
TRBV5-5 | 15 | CASRPPGGSGNTIYF
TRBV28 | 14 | CASSLEAGEHGYTF
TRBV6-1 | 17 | CASSEGAGWLAKNIQYF
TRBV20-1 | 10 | CSALRGPQHF
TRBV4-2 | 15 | CASRRTGESNQPQHF
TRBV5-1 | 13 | CASSEGMNSPLHF
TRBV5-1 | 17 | CASSFLPVAGGGETQYF
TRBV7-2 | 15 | CASSLWGGADSPLHF
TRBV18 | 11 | CASGGRYGYTF
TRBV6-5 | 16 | CASSYSQLGFDTEAFF
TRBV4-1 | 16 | CASSRGTAGGFYEQYF
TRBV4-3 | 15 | CASSTHRGQGYEQYF
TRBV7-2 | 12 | CASSPAGLEQYF
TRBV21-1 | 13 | CASGGANSYEQYF
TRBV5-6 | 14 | CASSLRPGVAEAFF
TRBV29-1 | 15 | CSVSGGRGHEDEQFF
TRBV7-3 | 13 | CASSPQTYDEQFF
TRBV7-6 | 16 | CASSLDGGGALETQYF
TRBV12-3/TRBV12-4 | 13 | CASRRGTATEAFF
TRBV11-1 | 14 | CASRDPGEGTEAFF
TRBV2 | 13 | CAGETGGNYGYTF
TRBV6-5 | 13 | CASAGVIADTQYF
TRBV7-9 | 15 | CASSPLVSFYNEQFF
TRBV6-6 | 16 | CASSRPSSGKLHEQYF
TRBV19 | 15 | CASSLGGSQNTEAFF
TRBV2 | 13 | CASSWTGDQPQHF
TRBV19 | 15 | CASSIPGDSYNEQFF
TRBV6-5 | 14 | CASSHRVGKAEAFF
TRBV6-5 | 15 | CASSLTTGLLTEAFF
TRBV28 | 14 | CASRTGATNYGYTF
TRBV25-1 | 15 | CASRPSPPRNTEAFF
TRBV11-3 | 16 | CASSSRSGGRNTEAFF
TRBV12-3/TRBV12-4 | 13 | CASSSKEGSPLHF
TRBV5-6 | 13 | CVSGRGKRETQYF
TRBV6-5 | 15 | CASRKGTGTHTEAFF
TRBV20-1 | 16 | CSASVLAVGSYNEQFF
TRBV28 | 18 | CASSLLAGGGGGANVLTF
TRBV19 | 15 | CASSERGFGNQPQHF
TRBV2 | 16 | CASSDSLPSSYNEQFF
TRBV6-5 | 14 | CASRGTYSSYEQYF
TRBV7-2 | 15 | CASSLVGPREYEQYF
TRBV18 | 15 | CASSPRTDSNQPQHF
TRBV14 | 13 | CASSQDIRDTQYF
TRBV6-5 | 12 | CASSYDSMGYTF
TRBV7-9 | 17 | CASSPGSGANLGYGYTF
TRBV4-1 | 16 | CASSYQLTGTNEKLFF
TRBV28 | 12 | CASSAQEYGYTF
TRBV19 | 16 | CASSIDGQGVEDTQYF
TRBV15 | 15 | CATSRDHTANYGYTF